Included here is one TCR beta chain sequence, with context. Its antigen remains unknown. This sample was included in a study of cytomegalovirus exposure and HLA in healthy donors. Study results and limitations: A few of the chains that were CMV-associated were confirmed in vitro to be specific for CMV antigens. When a later analysis was performed, an Asian-associated ancestry cluster reportedly had fewer N-insertions than the approximately 680-donor mean. Serostatus for CMV was the only available immune exposure information.

Germline-derived CDR1 and CDR2 are SGDLS and YYNGEE. The CDR3 spans 14 residues. The V and J ends lost 3 bases and 3 bases, in that order; junction bases with no gene match: 1. PCR employed 60 Vbeta and 13 Jbeta primers. Profiling relied on immunoSEQ multiplex PCR, and the TCRdb table lists in-frame clones only, not all of them. In the table there are about 140,000 clones, about 85% of which are singletons. The sample taken for sequencing was PBMCs. The rearrangement links TRBV9 to TRBJ2-5, with 11 bases matching TRBD2. The clonotype comes from a female donor in good health and CMV-seronegative. The CDR3: CASSELAGEETQYF. The CDR3 bases are TGTGCCAGCAGCGAACTAGCGGGAGAAGAGACCCAGTACTTC.